This T cell receptor (beta chain) was captured by sequencing in a study of T cell responses to AZD1222 COVID-19 vaccine. Points from the study as a whole: Following two doses of AZD1222, Spike-specific TCR breadth and depth rose. Repertoire samples came only from after the peak T cell response. Reportedly, nearly half the spike-specific TCRs target unmutated variant regions.

About this clone itself: Its matching antigen is unknown.

Some clones are missing from TCRdb's copy, which holds only in-frame ones; the method was immunoSEQ multiplex PCR. The table records approximately 110,000 clones, approximately 88% of them present only once. Germline V gives CDR1 LGHNA, CDR2 YSLEER. V trimming: 6 bases; J trimming: 7 bases; junction bases outside the gene matches: 11. This CDR3 has 15 amino acids. The TCR originated in an adult who received the AZD1222 COVID-19 vaccine. Sample: peripheral blood, taken 28 days after the second AZD1222 dose. V is TRBV4-3 and J is TRBJ1-4, with 7 bases that match TRBD1. DNA of the CDR3: TGCGCCAGCAGTCTAACAGGGGCGACCCGTGAAAAACTGTTTTTT. Translating gives CASSLTGATREKLFF.